One sample yielded the 20 T cell receptor beta chains listed below, sequenced in a study. From the 5' RACE reads, TCRdb called clonotypes with MiXCR, one entry per CDR3 protein. The top ten clones hold approximately 6.2% of a sample with roughly 8,400 distinct CDR3 sequences, roughly 66% of them seen once. The sequencing input was tumor-infiltrating memory CD4+ T cells sorted from the breast tumor. The subset denotes: memory CD4+ T cells, CD4+CD45RO+CD25-. All receptors derive from a female donor with breast cancer.

The chain employs TRBV7-9 and TRBJ2-7; TRBD1 agrees at 8 bases. V shed 3 bases, J shed 7 bases, and the junction held 8 bases outside the gene matches. The CDR3 is made up of 14 amino acids. Looked up from germline, CDR1 is SEHNR and CDR2 is FQNEAQ (reference sequence). The CDR3, as DNA: TGTGCCAGCAGCTTTACAGGGGGAGTCATTGAGCAGTACTTC. Translation: CASSFTGGVIEQYF.

The chain employs TRBV7-2 and TRBJ2-1; D is uncertain. From germline, CDR1 is SGHTA and CDR2 FQGNSA. CDR3 length equals 13 residues. CDR3 protein: CASRPYLYNEQFF. CDR3 DNA sequence: TGTGCTAGCCGACCTTACCTGTACAATGAGCAGTTCTTC.

Details on this clonotype: This is likely a read error, given that the CDR3 carries no conserved phenylalanine or tryptophan at its end. This chain joins TRBV11-2 and TRBJ2-7; the D gene could be TRBD1 or TRBD2 (5 bases each). V shed 3 bases and J shed 0 bases, with 12 bases lying between them. Germline CDR1 and CDR2: SGHAT and FQNNGV. The CDR3 sequence is 15 residues long. The CDR3 bases are TGTGCCAGCAGCTTCGGGACCGTTAGCTCCTACGAGCAGTACTAC. It is translated as CASSFGTVSSYEQYY.

This clonotype showed up just once. An end of the junction differs from the germline gene, which may be a read error. This chain uses TRBV5-5 with TRBJ2-2, with 9 bases identical to TRBD2. Germline V CDR1 and CDR2: SGHKS, YYEKEE (reference sequence). CDR3 length: 17 amino acids. CDR3 DNA: TGTGCCAGCAGTGAAATAGCGGGAGAGTTGAACACCGGGGAGCTGTTTTTC. Translated: CASSEIAGELNTGELFF.

This clonotype was seen a few times. This rearrangement joins TRBV6-6 to TRBJ2-3; D not certain. The CDR3 runs to 14 residues. Germline CDR1 reads MNHNY; CDR2 reads SVGAGI (reference sequence). The germline V and J ends were trimmed by 1 base and 2 bases, with 7 bases remaining between them. The chain's CDR3 is CASSYWAFTDTQYF. The DNA of the CDR3 is TGTGCCAGCAGTTACTGGGCCTTCACAGATACGCAGTATTTT.

In this sample, this clonotype turned up a few times. The V and J genes are TRBV29-1 and TRBJ2-3; D might be TRBD1 (6 bases). The germline V gene has CDR1 SQVTM and CDR2 ANQGSEA. The CDR3 loop spans 14 amino acids. V lost 5 bases and J 3 bases, leaving 15 bases between the germline ends. CDR3 residues: CSVLIGGVTDTQYF. DNA of the CDR3: TGCAGCGTTTTAATAGGGGGTGTGACAGATACGCAGTATTTT.

The V gene is TRBV12-3 or TRBV12-4, the J gene TRBJ1-5; maybe TRBD1 (6 bases). The V end was cut by 6 bases, the J end by 3 bases, with 9 bases between. CDR3 size: 13 residues. CDR3 loop: CASSRDTNQPQHF. The CDR3, as DNA: TGTGCCAGCAGCCGGGACACCAATCAGCCCCAGCATTTT.

This clonotype was observed a few times. The V gene is TRBV4-1, the J gene TRBJ2-5, with D perhaps being TRBD1 or TRBD2 (6 bases each). Germline-derived CDR1 and CDR2 are MGHRA and YSYEKL. This CDR3 is 15 amino acids long. The V gene lost 4 bases and the J gene lost 3 bases, with 15 bases spanning the gap. CDR3: CASSRTRGHKETQYF. CDR3 DNA sequence: TGCGCCAGCAGCCGTACGCGGGGACACAAAGAGACCCAGTACTTC.

Worth noting for this clonotype: One end of the junction is discordant with germline, which a read error may explain. This chain connects TRBV20-1 to TRBJ2-1, with TRBD2 matching over 8 bases. The CDR3 runs to 17 residues. Per the germline V gene, CDR1 is DFQATT and CDR2 is SNEGSKA (reference sequence). CDR3 DNA sequence: TGCAGTGCCCCTGCATCCAGCGGGGGCATCTCCTACAATGAGCAGTCCTTC. This encodes CSAPASSGGISYNEQSF.

This clonotype was found a few times. The chain has TRBV6-5 and TRBJ2-3, with 9 nucleotides matching TRBD1. The germline gives CDR1 MNHEY, CDR2 SVGAGI. The CDR3 totals 13 residues. V was clipped by 5 bases and J by 7 bases; unmatched bases: 4. Here the CDR3 reads CASSTDRGYTQYF. The CDR3 DNA is TGTGCCAGCAGTACAGACAGGGGGTATACGCAGTATTTT.

This clonotype was seen a handful of times. For the CDR3, the DNA is TGTGCCATCAGTGAGTCTGGTAGTTCGGGAGAGCAGTACTTC. It yields the protein CAISESGSSGEQYF. The V and J genes are TRBV10-3 and TRBJ2-7; possible D gene TRBD2, 5 bases. The germline CDR1 and CDR2 sequences are ENHRY and SYGVKD. V dropped 0 bases and J dropped 7 bases, with 13 bases sitting between them. This CDR3 is 14 amino acids long.

J is TRBJ1-1 and V is TRBV29-1, with no clear D. CDR1 is SQVTM and CDR2 is ANQGSEA in the germline V gene. V was cut by 7 bases and J by 4 bases, with 10 bases left in between. CDR3 length: 11 residues. CDR3: CSAEKGTEAFF. For the CDR3, the DNA is TGCAGCGCAGAGAAGGGCACTGAAGCTTTCTTT. The full variable domain, rest sourced from reference TRBV29-1 and TRBJ1-1, is SAVISQKPSRDICQRGTSLTIQCQVDSQVTMMFWYRQQPGQSLTLIATANQGSEATYESGFVIDKFPISRPNLTFSTLTVSNMSPEDSSIYLCSAEKGTEAFFGQGTRLTVV.

The J gene is TRBJ1-2, the V gene TRBV29-1, with a possible D match to TRBD1 (5 bases). V lost 5 bases and J 5 bases, leaving 12 bases between the germline ends. CDR1 is SQVTM, CDR2 ANQGSEA, per germline. There are 12 residues in the CDR3. The DNA for the CDR3 is TGCAGCGTTTACGGGACTCAATATGGCTACACCTTC. Protein: CSVYGTQYGYTF.

The V gene is TRBV20-1, the J gene TRBJ2-4; D may be TRBD2 (6 bases). Trimming took off 0 bases at V and 8 bases at J, with 11 bases between the two ends. CDR1 and CDR2 from the germline V gene are DFQATT and SNEGSKA (reference sequence). The CDR3 contains 13 residues. In DNA, the CDR3 is TGCAGTGCTAGAGACCAGGGAGGTGACATTCAGTACTTC. This codes for CSARDQGGDIQYF.

The rearrangement joins TRBV27 to TRBJ2-3, with TRBD2 identical over 7 bases. Germline trimming cut 4 bases from V and 6 bases from J; bases unmatched to any gene: 16. Germline assignment: CDR1 MNHEY and CDR2 SMNVEV (reference sequence). The CDR3 spans 17 residues. As DNA, the CDR3 is TGTGCCAGCAGTTCATCCGGGACTGGCGGGAGCCGCGATACGCAGTATTTT. Amino acid sequence: CASSSSGTGGSRDTQYF.

In the case of this clonotype: Just one base apart from a much larger clone, this may be a read error. This chain joins TRBV5-1 and TRBJ2-7; D is perhaps TRBD1 (6 bases). Trimming pared 9 bases from V and 5 bases from J, leaving 18 bases between. This CDR3 is built from 13 residues. Germline V gene lookup returns CDR1 SGHRS and CDR2 YFSETQ. The CDR3: CATGSGHHHEQYF. The CDR3 region has the DNA TGCGCCACCGGATCGGGACACCACCACGAGCAGTACTTC.

This clonotype was detected once. The chain recombines TRBV20-1 with TRBJ2-7, with D tentatively TRBD1 (6 bases). CDR1 and CDR2 (germline): DFQATT, SNEGSKA (reference sequence). The CDR3 consists of 12 residues. V was cut by 3 bases and J by 3 bases, with 9 bases left in between. CDR3 sequence: CSASGQRYEQYF. Written as DNA, the CDR3 is TGCAGTGCTAGCGGACAGCGCTACGAGCAGTACTTC.

A word on this clonotype: One base away lies a much larger clone, so this may be a sequencing read error. The rearrangement joins TRBV7-2 to TRBJ2-3, with D maybe TRBD2 (5 bases). The CDR3 extends over 13 amino acids. Germline V lookup: CDR1 SGHTA, CDR2 FQGNSA. V was clipped by 1 base and J by 7 bases, with 9 bases between them. The CDR3 region has the DNA TGTGCCAGCAGCTTAGGTAGGGAGAATACGCAGTATTTT. This sequence encodes CASSLGRENTQYF.

This clonotype has just a few counts. The V and J genes are TRBV5-1 and TRBJ1-1; D is perhaps TRBD1 (5 bases). This CDR3 has 15 residues. The germline V and J ends were trimmed by 1 base and 1 base, with 11 bases remaining between them. The V gene's germline CDR1 is SGHRS and CDR2 YFSETQ. CDR3 nucleotide sequence: TGCGCCAGCAGCTTGACCGCAGGGAGGAACACTGAAGCTTTCTTT. Its translation is CASSLTAGRNTEAFF. Complete variable domain (other parts from reference TRBV5-1 and TRBJ1-1): KAGVTQTPRYLIKTRGQQVTLSCSPISGHRSVSWYQQTPGQGLQFLFEYFSETQRNKGNFPGRFSGRQFSNSRSEMNVSTLELGDSALYLCASSLTAGRNTEAFFGQGTRLTVV.

This sequence joins TRBV11-2 and TRBJ2-7; no reliable D call. V was trimmed by 5 bases and J by 5 bases, leaving 10 bases between them. The CDR3 runs 12 residues. Germline V gene sequence: CDR1 SGHAT, CDR2 FQNNGV. In nucleotides, the CDR3 is TGTGCCAGCAGCCACGAACGAGACGAGCAGTACTTC. It is translated as CASSHERDEQYF.